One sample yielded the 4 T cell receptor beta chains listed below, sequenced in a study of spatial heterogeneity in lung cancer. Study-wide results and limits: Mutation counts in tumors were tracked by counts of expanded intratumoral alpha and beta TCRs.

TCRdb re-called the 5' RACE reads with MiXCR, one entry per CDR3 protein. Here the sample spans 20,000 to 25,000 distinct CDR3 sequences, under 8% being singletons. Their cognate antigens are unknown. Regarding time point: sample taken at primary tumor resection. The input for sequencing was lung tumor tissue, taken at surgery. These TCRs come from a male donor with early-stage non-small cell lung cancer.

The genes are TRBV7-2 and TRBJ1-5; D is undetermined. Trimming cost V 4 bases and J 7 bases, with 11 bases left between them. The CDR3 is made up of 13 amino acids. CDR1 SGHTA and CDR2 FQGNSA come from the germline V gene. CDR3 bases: TGTGCCAGCAGCTATGGGCCACGACAGCCCCAGCATTTT. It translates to CASSYGPRQPQHF.

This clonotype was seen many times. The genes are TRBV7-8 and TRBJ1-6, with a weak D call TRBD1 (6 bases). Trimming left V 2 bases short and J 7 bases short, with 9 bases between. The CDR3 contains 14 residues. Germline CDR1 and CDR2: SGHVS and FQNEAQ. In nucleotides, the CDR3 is TGTGCCAGCAGCTTAAGGCAGGGGAATTCACCCCTCCACTTT. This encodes CASSLRQGNSPLHF.

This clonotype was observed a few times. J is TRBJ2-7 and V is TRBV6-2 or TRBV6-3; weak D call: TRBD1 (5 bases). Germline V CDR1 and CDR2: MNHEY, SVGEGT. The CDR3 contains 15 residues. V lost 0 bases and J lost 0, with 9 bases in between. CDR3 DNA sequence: TGTGCCAGCAGTTACTCTCTTGGGGCCTCCTACGAGCAGTACTTC. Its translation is CASSYSLGASYEQYF.

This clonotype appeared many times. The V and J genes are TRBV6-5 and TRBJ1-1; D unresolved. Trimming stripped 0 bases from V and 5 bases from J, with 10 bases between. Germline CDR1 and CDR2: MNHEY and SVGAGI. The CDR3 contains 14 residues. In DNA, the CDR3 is TGTGCCAGCAGTTACTCGATAGCAGGTACTGAAGCTTTCTTT. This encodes CASSYSIAGTEAFF.